The clone carrying this T cell receptor (beta chain) has just a few counts. Trimming cost V 0 bases and J 12 bases, with 12 bases left between them. The CDR3 is made up of 12 amino acids. Germline-derived CDR1 and CDR2 are SGDLS and YYNGEE. The record originates from a study of blood T cell repertoires in COVID-19. Data came from immunoSEQ multiplex PCR; TCRdb stores just in-frame clones and leaves some out. The sample holds hundreds of thousands of clones; approximately 82% are singletons and the top ten take 5.7%. The sequencing sample was made of peripheral blood. The sequence was collected from a man aged 80 or over with acute or convalescent COVID-19. The chain combines TRBV9 with TRBJ1-1; no clear D. The CDR3 here is CASSVGTGGPFF. CDR3 coding DNA: TGTGCCAGCAGCGTAGGGACCGGAGGTCCTTTCTTT.